The next 21 T cell receptor beta chains were all read from a single sample in a study of blood T cell repertoires in COVID-19. Profiling relied on immunoSEQ multiplex PCR, and the TCRdb table lists in-frame clones only, not all of them. The sample holds approximately 200,000 clones, roughly 86% seen once. What was sequenced was PBMCs or T cells enriched from blood (not recorded which). The receptors shown here come from a woman in her thirties who had recovered from COVID-19.

V gene TRBV11-2 combines with J gene TRBJ2-1; TRBD2 is a possible D gene (6 bases). V was cut by 1 base and J by 2 bases, with 9 bases left in between. Germline lookup yields CDR1 SGHAT and CDR2 FQNNGV. The CDR3 sequence is 15 residues long. The CDR3 sequence: CASSLGRVAYNEQFF. The CDR3 bases are TGTGCCAGCAGCTTAGGGAGGGTTGCCTACAATGAGCAGTTCTTC.

V usage is TRBV7-9 and J usage is TRBJ1-1; D remains unclear. V was cut by 3 bases and J by 8 bases, with 10 bases left in between. The germline gives CDR1 SEHNR, CDR2 FQNEAQ (reference sequence). This CDR3 region has 12 residues. The CDR3 loop is CASSLDRGEAFF. CDR3 DNA: TGTGCCAGCAGCTTGGACCGAGGGGAAGCTTTCTTT.

Notes on this clone: One junction end disagrees with the germline gene, perhaps due to a read error. The chain combines TRBV28 with TRBJ1-1; D gene unclear. This CDR3 has 11 residues. CDR1 is MDHEN and CDR2 is SYDVKM in the germline V gene. CDR3: CASSLESNCFF. The CDR3 nucleotides read TGTGCCAGCAGTTTGGAGTCCAACTGTTTTTTT.

This clone was seen just once. This chain's CDR3 is CATSRDRGQGGQPQHF. The CDR3 DNA is TGTGCCACCAGCAGAGATAGAGGACAGGGCGGTCAGCCCCAGCATTTT. This sequence joins TRBV15 and TRBJ1-5; 8 bases are shared with TRBD1. CDR3 size: 16 residues. The germline CDR1 and CDR2 sequences are LNHNV and YYDKDF (reference sequence). Trimming removed 0 bases from V and 6 bases from J; junction bases left unmatched: 7.

The J gene is TRBJ1-2, the V gene TRBV6-4; D may be TRBD1 (6 bases). The CDR3 is 13 residues long. Germline CDR1 and CDR2: MRHNA and SNTAGT. Trimming took off 3 bases at V and 7 bases at J, with 12 bases between the two ends. This CDR3 reads CASSDHNRAGYTF. The CDR3 nucleotides are TGTGCCAGCAGTGATCATAACAGGGCTGGCTACACCTTC.

V and J are TRBV5-1 and TRBJ2-7; TRBD2 matches at 10 bases. CDR1 and CDR2 (germline): SGHRS, YFSETQ. V shed 1 base and J 6 bases; nucleotides not matched to a gene: 7. The CDR3 is made up of 15 amino acids. CDR3 DNA sequence: TGCGCCAGCAGCTTGACCCTAGCGGGAGACGGCGAGCAGTACTTC. Translated: CASSLTLAGDGEQYF.

V is TRBV6-4 and J is TRBJ2-1; TRBD2 agrees at 9 bases. CDR3 length: 16 amino acids. Losses at the gene ends were 0 bases for V and 7 bases for J; bases not matched to a gene: 7. Per germline, CDR1 MRHNA and CDR2 SNTAGT. The chain's CDR3 is CASSDSKAGGGNEQFF. As DNA, the CDR3 is TGTGCCAGCAGTGACTCTAAAGCGGGAGGAGGGAATGAGCAGTTCTTC.

This sequence joins TRBV10-1 and TRBJ2-7, with 7 bases identical to TRBD2. This CDR3 is built from 15 residues. In germline, CDR1 is WNHNN, CDR2 SYGVQD (reference sequence). V shed 3 bases and J 3 bases; nucleotides not matched to a gene: 8. Written as DNA, the CDR3 is TGCGCCAGCAGTGACGGGGGGTTGTCGATCTACGAGCAGTACTTC. Protein sequence: CASSDGGLSIYEQYF.

This clone was observed a single time. This sequence joins TRBV6-5 and TRBJ1-1, with D maybe TRBD1 (5 bases). V lost 5 bases, J lost 11 bases, and 18 bases lay in between. The CDR3 covers 13 residues. The germline gives CDR1 MNHEY, CDR2 SVGAGI. In DNA, the CDR3 is TGTGCCAGCAGTACCGAATGGAGGGGTGAGGCTTTCTTT. Its protein is CASSTEWRGEAFF.

This chain uses TRBV5-1 with TRBJ1-1, with D tentatively TRBD1 (5 bases). This CDR3 region has 14 residues. Trimming took 0 bases from V and 5 from J, leaving 11 bases between them. Germline CDR1 reads SGHRS; CDR2 reads YFSETQ. The CDR3 DNA reads TGCGCCAGCAGCTTGGCCCCGGGGGTTACTGAAGCTTTCTTT. As protein: CASSLAPGVTEAFF.

V gene TRBV28 combines with J gene TRBJ2-7; tentative D call: TRBD2 (6 bases). V was clipped by 0 bases and J by 3 bases, with 12 bases between them. This CDR3 is built from 15 residues. Germline V lookup: CDR1 MDHEN, CDR2 SYDVKM. CDR3 sequence reads: CASSLWRRGYYEQYF. The CDR3 DNA reads as TGTGCCAGCAGTTTATGGAGGAGGGGATACTACGAGCAGTACTTC.

For the CDR3, the DNA is TGTGCCAGCAGTTACTCGATAGGGACAGCAATGGAGACCCAGTACTTC. Its translation is CASSYSIGTAMETQYF. The chain carries TRBV6-5 and TRBJ2-5, with TRBD1 matching over 7 bases. The ends lost 0 bases at V and 5 bases at J; junction bases unmatched: 9. The germline V gene encodes CDR1 MNHEY and CDR2 SVGAGI. The CDR3 runs to 16 residues.

The gene calls are TRBV7-9 and TRBJ1-2; 7 nucleotides match TRBD1. V lost 5 bases and J lost 3; bases outside the gene matches: 9. The CDR3 runs to 15 residues. In germline, CDR1 is SEHNR, CDR2 FQNEAQ (reference sequence). Here the CDR3 DNA reads TGTGCCAGCAGCCACAACCTAGACAGGGACTATGGCTACACCTTC. It encodes CASSHNLDRDYGYTF.

The chain has TRBV7-9 and TRBJ2-2, with 9 bases lining up with TRBD1. The CDR3 is 15 residues long. Germline CDR1 SEHNR, CDR2 FQNEAQ (reference sequence). V shed 5 bases and J 4 bases; nucleotides not matched to a gene: 5. The CDR3 loop is CASSTQGAGTGELFF. The DNA of the CDR3 is TGTGCCAGCAGCACACAGGGGGCGGGCACCGGGGAGCTGTTTTTT. The full variable domain, rest sourced from reference TRBV7-9 and TRBJ2-2, is DTGVSQNPRHKITKRGQNVTFRCDPISEHNRLYWYRQTLGQGPEFLTYFQNEAQLEKSRLLSDRFSAERPKGSFSTLEIQRTEQGDSAMYLCASSTQGAGTGELFFGEGSRLTVL.

The rearrangement joins TRBV13 to TRBJ1-3; D uncertain. This CDR3 has 13 residues. V gave up 0 bases and J gave up 6 bases, with 6 bases separating them. CDR1 PRHDT and CDR2 FYEKMQ come from the germline V gene (reference sequence). The CDR3 is CASSLGGENTIYF. The CDR3 bases are TGTGCCAGCAGCTTAGGGGGCGAAAACACCATATATTTT.

V gene TRBV2 combines with J gene TRBJ2-3; 11 bases match TRBD1. The J segment lost 3 bases and the V segment lost 7 bases, leaving 6 bases of the junction unmatched. In germline, CDR1 is SNHLY, CDR2 FYNNEI. The CDR3 is 15 residues long. The CDR3 sequence: CASKFWDRGTDTQYF. The CDR3, as DNA: TGTGCCAGCAAGTTCTGGGACAGGGGGACAGATACGCAGTATTTT.

This sequence joins TRBV13 and TRBJ1-2; D gene ambiguous. The germline V gene has CDR1 PRHDT and CDR2 FYEKMQ (reference sequence). The V gene lost 6 bases and the J gene lost 4 bases, with 27 bases spanning the gap. The length of the CDR3 is 18 residues. The CDR3 bases are TGTGCCAGCAGGTTGCATATCAAGCTGAGTGAAAGAACCTATGGCTACACCTTC. Amino acid sequence: CASRLHIKLSERTYGYTF.

The chain carries TRBV18 and TRBJ1-6; D is undetermined. V was pared by 4 bases and J by 7 bases, with 20 bases between. The CDR3 runs 17 residues. The V gene's germline CDR1 is KGHSH and CDR2 LQKENI. The CDR3, as DNA: TGTGCCAGCTCACAAACCGGGGTCCCTCGGGCGAATTCACCCCTCCACTTT. It is translated as CASSQTGVPRANSPLHF.

The V call is TRBV13, the J call TRBJ2-2, with 7 bases identical to TRBD2. V lost 3 bases, J lost 6 bases, and 4 bases stayed unmatched. The V gene's germline CDR1 is PRHDT and CDR2 FYEKMQ (reference sequence). The CDR3 extends over 14 amino acids. CDR3 in amino acids: CASSLTTSSGELFF. CDR3 in DNA: TGTGCCAGCAGCTTGACGACTAGCTCCGGGGAGCTGTTTTTT. The full variable domain, completed using reference TRBV13 and TRBJ2-2, is AAGVIQSPRHLIKEKRETATLKCYPIPRHDTVYWYQQGPGQDPQFLISFYEKMQSDKGSIPDRFSAQQFSDYHSELNMSSLELGDSALYFCASSLTTSSGELFFGEGSRLTVL.

This clone was seen only once. The rearrangement joins TRBV2 to TRBJ2-7; possibly TRBD2 for D (5 bases). Trimming shortened V by 5 bases and J by 6 bases, and 20 bases separated the two germline ends. Germline loops: CDR1 SNHLY, CDR2 FYNNEI. The CDR3 spans 15 residues. This CDR3 is CASSSDGLKGPEQYF. The CDR3 DNA sequence: TGTGCCAGCAGTTCGGACGGACTTAAGGGCCCCGAGCAGTACTTC.

The CDR3 loop reads CASLRGTSGNTIYF. The CDR3 coding sequence is TGTGCCAGTCTGCGGGGGACCTCTGGAAACACCATATATTTT. The chain uses TRBV2 and TRBJ1-3; perhaps TRBD1 as D (5 bases). CDR3 length: 14 residues. With 9 bases removed from V and 0 bases from J, the gap between germline ends came to 12 bases. CDR1 is SNHLY, CDR2 FYNNEI, per germline.